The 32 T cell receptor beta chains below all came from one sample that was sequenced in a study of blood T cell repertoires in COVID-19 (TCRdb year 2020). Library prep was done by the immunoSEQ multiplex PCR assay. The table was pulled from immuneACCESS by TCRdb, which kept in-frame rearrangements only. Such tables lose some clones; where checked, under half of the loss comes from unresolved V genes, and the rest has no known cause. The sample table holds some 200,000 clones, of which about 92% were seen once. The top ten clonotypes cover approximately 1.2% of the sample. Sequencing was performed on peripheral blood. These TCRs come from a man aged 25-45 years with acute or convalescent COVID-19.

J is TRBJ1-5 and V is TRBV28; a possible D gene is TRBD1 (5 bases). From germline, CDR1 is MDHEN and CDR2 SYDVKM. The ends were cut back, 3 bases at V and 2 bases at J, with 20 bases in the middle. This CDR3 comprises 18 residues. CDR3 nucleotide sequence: TGTGCCAGCAGTTTCCTGGGACTCAATCGGGGAGGCAATCAGCCCCAGCATTTT. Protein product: CASSFLGLNRGGNQPQHF. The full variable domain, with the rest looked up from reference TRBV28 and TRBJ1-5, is DVKVTQSSRYLVKRTGEKVFLECVQDMDHENMFWYRQDPGLGLRLIYFSYDVKMKEKGDIPEGYSVSREKKERFSLILESASTNQTSMYLCASSFLGLNRGGNQPQHFGDGTRLSIL.

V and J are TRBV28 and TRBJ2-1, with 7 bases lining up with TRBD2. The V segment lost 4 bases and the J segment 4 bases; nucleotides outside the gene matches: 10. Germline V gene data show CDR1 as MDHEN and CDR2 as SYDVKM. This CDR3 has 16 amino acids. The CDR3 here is CASSSPGLWAYNEQFF. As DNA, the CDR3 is TGTGCCAGCAGTTCACCGGGACTATGGGCTTACAATGAGCAGTTCTTC.

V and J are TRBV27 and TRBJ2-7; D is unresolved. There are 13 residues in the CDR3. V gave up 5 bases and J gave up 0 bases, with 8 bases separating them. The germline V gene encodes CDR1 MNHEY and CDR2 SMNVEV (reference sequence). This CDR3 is CASSPLSSYEQYF. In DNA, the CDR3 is TGTGCCAGCAGTCCCTTGAGCTCCTACGAGCAGTACTTC.

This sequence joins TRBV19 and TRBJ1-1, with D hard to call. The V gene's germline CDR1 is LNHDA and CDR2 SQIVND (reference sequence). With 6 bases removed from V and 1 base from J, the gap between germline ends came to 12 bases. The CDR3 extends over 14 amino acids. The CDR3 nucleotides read TGTGCCAGTAGGGGCCAGGCAACGAACACTGAAGCTTTCTTT. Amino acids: CASRGQATNTEAFF.

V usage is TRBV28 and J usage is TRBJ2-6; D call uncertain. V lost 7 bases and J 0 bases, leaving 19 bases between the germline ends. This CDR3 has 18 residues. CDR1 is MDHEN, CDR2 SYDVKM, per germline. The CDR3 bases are TGTGCCAGCACCCCCAGGAAGGTTGCGTTCTCTGGGGCCAACGTCCTGACTTTC. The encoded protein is CASTPRKVAFSGANVLTF.

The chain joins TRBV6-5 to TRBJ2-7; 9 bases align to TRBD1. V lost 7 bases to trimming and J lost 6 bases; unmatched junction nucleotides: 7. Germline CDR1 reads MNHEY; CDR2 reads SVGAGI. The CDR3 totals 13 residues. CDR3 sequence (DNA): TGTGCCAGCAAAGGGACAGGGAATAGCGAGCAGTACTTC. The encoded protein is CASKGTGNSEQYF.

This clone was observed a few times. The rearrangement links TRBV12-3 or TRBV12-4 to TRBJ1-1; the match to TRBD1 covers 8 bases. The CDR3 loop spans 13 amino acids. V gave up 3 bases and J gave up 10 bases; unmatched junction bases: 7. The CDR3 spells CASSFPDRAGAFF. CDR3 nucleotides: TGTGCCAGCAGTTTCCCGGACAGGGCGGGAGCTTTCTTT.

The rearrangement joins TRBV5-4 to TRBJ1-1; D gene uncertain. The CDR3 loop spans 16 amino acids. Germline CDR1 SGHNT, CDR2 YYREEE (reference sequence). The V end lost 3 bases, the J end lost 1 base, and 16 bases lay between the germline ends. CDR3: CASSSPGGLANTEAFF. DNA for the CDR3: TGTGCCAGCAGCTCCCCTGGAGGGTTAGCGAACACTGAAGCTTTCTTT.

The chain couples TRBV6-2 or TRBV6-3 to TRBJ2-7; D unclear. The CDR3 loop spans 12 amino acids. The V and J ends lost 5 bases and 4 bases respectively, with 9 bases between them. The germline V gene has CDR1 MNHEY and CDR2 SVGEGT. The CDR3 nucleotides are TGTGCCAGCAGTCTCACGGGTTACGAGCAGTACTTC. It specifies CASSLTGYEQYF.

CDR3 nucleotides: TGTGCCAGCAGCTTACGGGAAAAGGCAGATACGCAGTATTTT. Translated, it gives CASSLREKADTQYF. The chain uses TRBV27 and TRBJ2-3, with a weak D call TRBD2 (5 bases). Looked up from germline, CDR1 is MNHEY and CDR2 is SMNVEV (reference sequence). This CDR3 is built from 14 residues. Trimming took off 6 bases at V and 4 bases at J, with 14 bases between the two ends.

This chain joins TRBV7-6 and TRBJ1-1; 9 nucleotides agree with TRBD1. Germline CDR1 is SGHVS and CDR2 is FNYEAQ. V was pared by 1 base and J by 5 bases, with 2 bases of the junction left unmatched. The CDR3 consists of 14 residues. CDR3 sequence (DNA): TGTGCCAGCAGCTTAGGGGACAGGGCGACTGAAGCTTTCTTT. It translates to CASSLGDRATEAFF. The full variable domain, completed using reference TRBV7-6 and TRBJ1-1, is GAGVSQSPRYKVTKRGQDVALRCDPISGHVSLYWYRQALGQGPEFLTYFNYEAQQDKSGLPNDRFSAERPEGSISTLTIQRTEQRDSAMYRCASSLGDRATEAFFGQGTRLTVV.

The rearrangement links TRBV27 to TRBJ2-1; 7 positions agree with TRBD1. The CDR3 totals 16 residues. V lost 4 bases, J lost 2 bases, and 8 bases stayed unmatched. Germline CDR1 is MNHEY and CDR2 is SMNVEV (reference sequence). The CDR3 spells CASSSYLTGAYNEQFF. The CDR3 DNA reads TGTGCCAGCAGTTCCTACCTTACAGGGGCCTACAATGAGCAGTTCTTC.

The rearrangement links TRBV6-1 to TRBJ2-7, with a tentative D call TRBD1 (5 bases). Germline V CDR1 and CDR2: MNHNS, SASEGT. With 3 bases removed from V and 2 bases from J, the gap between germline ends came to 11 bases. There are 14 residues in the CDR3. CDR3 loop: CASSDFGATYEQYF. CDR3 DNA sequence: TGTGCCAGCAGTGATTTTGGGGCCACCTACGAGCAGTACTTC.

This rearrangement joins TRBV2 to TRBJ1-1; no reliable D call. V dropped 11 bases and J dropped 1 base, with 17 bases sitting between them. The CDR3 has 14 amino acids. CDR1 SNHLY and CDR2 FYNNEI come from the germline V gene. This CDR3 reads CAWSGYSANTEAFF. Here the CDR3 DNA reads TGTGCCTGGAGCGGTTATTCGGCGAACACTGAAGCTTTCTTT. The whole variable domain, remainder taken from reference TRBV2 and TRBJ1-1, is EPEVTQTPSHQVTQMGQEVILRCVPISNHLYFYWYRQILGQKVEFLVSFYNNEISEKSEIFDDQFSVERPDGSNFTLKIRSTKLEDSAMYFCAWSGYSANTEAFFGQGTRLTVV.

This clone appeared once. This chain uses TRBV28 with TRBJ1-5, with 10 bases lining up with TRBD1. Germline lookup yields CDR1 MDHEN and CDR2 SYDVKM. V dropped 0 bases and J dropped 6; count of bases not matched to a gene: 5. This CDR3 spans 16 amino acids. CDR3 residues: CASSLWGQGLGQPQHF. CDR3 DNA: TGTGCCAGCAGTTTATGGGGACAGGGGTTAGGTCAGCCCCAGCATTTT.

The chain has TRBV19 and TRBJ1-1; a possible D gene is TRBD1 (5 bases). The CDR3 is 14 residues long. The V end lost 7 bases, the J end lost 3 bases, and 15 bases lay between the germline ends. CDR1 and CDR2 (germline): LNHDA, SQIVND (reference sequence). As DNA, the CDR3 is TGTGCCAGTAATCTTCAGGGCATGTACACTGAAGCTTTCTTT. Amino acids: CASNLQGMYTEAFF.

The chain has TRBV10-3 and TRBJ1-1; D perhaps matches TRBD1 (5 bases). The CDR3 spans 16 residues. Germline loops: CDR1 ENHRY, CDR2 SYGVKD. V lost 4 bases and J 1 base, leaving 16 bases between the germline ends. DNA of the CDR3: TGTGCCATCAGTGCCCTCTTCCAGGGAAGGAACACTGAAGCTTTCTTT. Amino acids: CAISALFQGRNTEAFF.

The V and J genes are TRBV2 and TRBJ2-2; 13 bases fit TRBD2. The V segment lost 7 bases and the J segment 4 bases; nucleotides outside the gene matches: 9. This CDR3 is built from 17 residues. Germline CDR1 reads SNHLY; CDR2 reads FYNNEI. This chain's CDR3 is CASKRGTSGAGTGELFF. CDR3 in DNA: TGTGCCAGCAAACGAGGGACTAGCGGGGCCGGCACCGGGGAGCTGTTTTTT.

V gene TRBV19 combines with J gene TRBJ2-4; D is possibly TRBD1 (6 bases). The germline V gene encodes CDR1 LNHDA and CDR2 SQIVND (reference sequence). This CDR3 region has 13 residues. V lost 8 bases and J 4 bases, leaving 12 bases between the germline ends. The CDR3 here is CASSNRVKNIQYF. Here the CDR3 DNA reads TGTGCCAGTTCAAACAGGGTTAAAAACATTCAGTACTTC. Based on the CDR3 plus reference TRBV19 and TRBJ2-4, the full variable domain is DGGITQSPKYLFRKEGQNVTLSCEQNLNHDAMYWYRQDPGQGLRLIYYSQIVNDFQKGDIAEGYSVSREKKESFPLTVTSAQKNPTAFYLCASSNRVKNIQYFGAGTRLSVL.

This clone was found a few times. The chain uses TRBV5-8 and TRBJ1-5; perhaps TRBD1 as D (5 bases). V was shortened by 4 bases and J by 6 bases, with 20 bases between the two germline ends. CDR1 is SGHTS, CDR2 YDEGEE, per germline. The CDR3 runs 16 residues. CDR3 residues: CASSPARGTGIQPQHF. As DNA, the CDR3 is TGTGCCAGCAGCCCGGCACGGGGGACGGGGATTCAGCCCCAGCATTTT.

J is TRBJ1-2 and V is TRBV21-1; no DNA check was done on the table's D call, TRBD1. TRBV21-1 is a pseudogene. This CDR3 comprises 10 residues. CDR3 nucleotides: TGTGCCAGCTCACAGGGCGGCTACACCTTC. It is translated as CASSQGGYTF.

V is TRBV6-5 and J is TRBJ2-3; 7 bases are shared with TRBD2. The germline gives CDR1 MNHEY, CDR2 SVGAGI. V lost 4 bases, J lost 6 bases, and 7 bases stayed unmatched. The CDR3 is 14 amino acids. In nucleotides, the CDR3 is TGTGCCAGCAGTTGGGGAAGCGGGAAGGATACGCAGTATTTT. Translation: CASSWGSGKDTQYF.

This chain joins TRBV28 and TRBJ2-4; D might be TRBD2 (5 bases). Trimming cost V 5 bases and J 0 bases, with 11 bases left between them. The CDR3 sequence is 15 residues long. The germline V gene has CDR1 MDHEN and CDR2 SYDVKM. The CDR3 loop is CASSVAKIAKNIQYF. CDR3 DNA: TGTGCCAGCAGTGTAGCGAAAATAGCCAAAAACATTCAGTACTTC.

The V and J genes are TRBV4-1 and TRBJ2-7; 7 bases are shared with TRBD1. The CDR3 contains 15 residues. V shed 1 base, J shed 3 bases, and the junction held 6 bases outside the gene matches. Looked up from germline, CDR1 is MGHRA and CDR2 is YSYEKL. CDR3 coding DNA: TGCGCCAGCAGCCAAGTCCCGGGACAGTTCTACGAGCAGTACTTC. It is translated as CASSQVPGQFYEQYF.

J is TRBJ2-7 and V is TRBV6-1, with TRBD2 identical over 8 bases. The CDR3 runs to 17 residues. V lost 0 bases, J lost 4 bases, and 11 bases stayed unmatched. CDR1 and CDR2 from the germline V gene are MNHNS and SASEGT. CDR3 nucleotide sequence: TGTGCCAGCAGTGAAGCGTACGATAGCGGGGCACTTTACGAGCAGTACTTC. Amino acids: CASSEAYDSGALYEQYF.

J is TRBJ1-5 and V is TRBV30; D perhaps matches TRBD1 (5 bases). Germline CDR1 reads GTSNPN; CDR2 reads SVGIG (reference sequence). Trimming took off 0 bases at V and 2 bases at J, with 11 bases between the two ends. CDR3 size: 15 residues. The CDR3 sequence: CAWSVKGRGNQPQHF. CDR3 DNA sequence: TGTGCCTGGAGTGTAAAAGGCAGGGGCAATCAGCCCCAGCATTTT.

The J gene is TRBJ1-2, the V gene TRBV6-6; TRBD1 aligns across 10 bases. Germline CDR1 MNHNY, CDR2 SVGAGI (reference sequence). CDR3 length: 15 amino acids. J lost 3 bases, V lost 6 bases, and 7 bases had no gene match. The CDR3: CASSPRQGADYGYTF. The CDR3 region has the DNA TGTGCCAGCAGCCCAAGACAGGGGGCGGACTATGGCTACACCTTC.

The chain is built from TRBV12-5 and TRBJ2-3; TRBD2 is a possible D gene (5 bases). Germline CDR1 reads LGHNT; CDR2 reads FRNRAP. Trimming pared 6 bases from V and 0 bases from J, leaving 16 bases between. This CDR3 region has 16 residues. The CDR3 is CASGRGLAKSTDTQYF. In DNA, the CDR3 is TGTGCTAGTGGCCGGGGTCTAGCCAAAAGCACAGATACGCAGTATTTT.

CDR3: CASTETRVKETQYF. The DNA for the CDR3 is TGTGCCAGCACCGAAACTAGGGTGAAAGAGACCCAGTACTTC. The V call is TRBV2, the J call TRBJ2-5; D is perhaps TRBD2 (5 bases). The CDR3 length is 14 residues. V was cut by 7 bases and J by 3 bases, with 15 bases left in between. Germline CDR1 SNHLY, CDR2 FYNNEI.

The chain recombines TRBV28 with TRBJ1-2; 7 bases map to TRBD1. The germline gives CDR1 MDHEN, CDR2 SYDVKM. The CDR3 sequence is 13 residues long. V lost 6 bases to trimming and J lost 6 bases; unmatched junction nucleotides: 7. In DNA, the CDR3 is TGTGCCAGCAGGGAAGACAGGGTTGATGGCTACACCTTC. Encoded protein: CASREDRVDGYTF.

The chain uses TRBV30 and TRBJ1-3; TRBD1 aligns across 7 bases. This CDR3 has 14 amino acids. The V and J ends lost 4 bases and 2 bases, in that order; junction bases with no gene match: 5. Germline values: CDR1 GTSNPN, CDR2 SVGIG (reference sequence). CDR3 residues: CAWIRQGTGNTIYF. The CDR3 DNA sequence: TGTGCCTGGATTAGACAGGGTACTGGAAACACCATATATTTT.

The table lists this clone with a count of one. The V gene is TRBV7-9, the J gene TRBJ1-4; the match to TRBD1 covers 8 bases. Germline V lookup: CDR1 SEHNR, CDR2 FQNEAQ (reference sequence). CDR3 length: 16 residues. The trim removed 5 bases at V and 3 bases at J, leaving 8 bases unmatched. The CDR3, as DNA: TGTGCCAGCAGCCCCGACAGGGGAGGACCTAATGAAAAACTGTTTTTT. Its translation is CASSPDRGGPNEKLFF. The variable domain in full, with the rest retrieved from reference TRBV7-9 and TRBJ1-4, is DTGVSQNPRHKITKRGQNVTFRCDPISEHNRLYWYRQTLGQGPEFLTYFQNEAQLEKSRLLSDRFSAERPKGSFSTLEIQRTEQGDSAMYLCASSPDRGGPNEKLFFGSGTQLSVL.